This T cell receptor (beta chain) was documented in a study of cytomegalovirus exposure and HLA in healthy donors. A multiplex PCR was run with 60 Vbeta primers and 13 Jbeta primers. TCRdb's table, derived via immunoSEQ multiplex PCR, lists solely in-frame clones and lacks some. The sample lists tens of thousands of clones, around 78% occurring once. In this sample, this clone turned up once. Its antigen is unknown. The sample holds other DNA sequences that translate to the same CDR3. The CDR3 length is 14 residues. The V gene's germline CDR1 is KGHSH and CDR2 LQKENI. Trimming cost V 4 bases and J 3 bases, with 12 bases left between them. Study-wide findings and caveats: Across donors, presence/absence analyses took sequencing depth to be roughly uniform.

The rearrangement joins TRBV18 to TRBJ2-5; possibly TRBD1 for D (6 bases). The receptor was derived from a female donor in good health and CMV-seronegative. Sequencing input: PBMCs. This CDR3 reads CASSRRQEKETQYF. CDR3 nucleotides: TGTGCCAGCTCACGTCGACAGGAAAAAGAGACCCAGTACTTC.